A single sample gave rise to the 32 T cell receptor beta chains below, sequenced in a study of blood T cell repertoires in COVID-19. Clones were read by immunoSEQ multiplex PCR, and TCRdb kept only the in-frame ones, dropping some. Among roughly 150,000 clones listed, about 83% were seen once. Sequencing used peripheral blood. The source of these receptors is a man aged 60 to 75 with acute or convalescent COVID-19.

This clone was seen a few times. The chain recombines TRBV3-1 (or the pseudogene TRBV3-2) with TRBJ1-1; D uncertain. The V gene's germline CDR1 is LGHDT and CDR2 YNNKEL (reference sequence). This CDR3 is 14 amino acids long. Trimming cost V 2 bases and J 2 bases, with 9 bases left between them. In DNA, the CDR3 is TGTGCCAGCAGCCAATTCGGTTCCAACACTGAAGCTTTCTTT. Amino acids: CASSQFGSNTEAFF.

V is TRBV30 and J is TRBJ2-1; 8 bases line up with TRBD2. CDR1 and CDR2 from the germline V gene are GTSNPN and SVGIG (reference sequence). The CDR3 has 14 residues. Unmatched junction bases numbered 5, after V lost 7 bases and J lost 0 bases. DNA for the CDR3: TGTGCCTCAGAGCGGGGGAGCTCCTACAATGAGCAGTTCTTC. Residues: CASERGSSYNEQFF.

V is TRBV5-1 and J is TRBJ2-2; a possible D gene is TRBD1 (5 bases). The germline gives CDR1 SGHRS, CDR2 YFSETQ. The CDR3 length is 14 residues. V shed 7 bases and J shed 4 bases, with 14 bases lying between them. The CDR3 protein is CASRQRQTTGELFF. The CDR3 DNA is TGCGCCAGCCGTCAAAGACAGACCACCGGGGAGCTGTTTTTT.

The chain has TRBV4-2 and TRBJ1-1; the match to TRBD1 covers 8 bases. This CDR3 contains 14 residues. V was pared by 6 bases and J by 4 bases, with 7 bases of the junction left unmatched. Looked up from germline, CDR1 is LGHNA and CDR2 is YNFKEQ. In DNA form, the CDR3 reads TGTGCCAGCAGAATCGGACAGGGCGGCACTGAAGCTTTCTTT. Amino acids: CASRIGQGGTEAFF.

V gene TRBV4-3 combines with J gene TRBJ2-7, with D tentatively TRBD1 (6 bases). Per germline, CDR1 LGHNA and CDR2 YSLEER. Trimming removed 0 bases at V and 6 bases at J, with 12 bases between. The length of the CDR3 is 14 residues. CDR3 coding DNA: TGCGCCAGCAGCCAAGAGACAGGTTGGTCCGAGCAGTACTTC. This sequence encodes CASSQETGWSEQYF.

This rearrangement joins TRBV6-5 to TRBJ1-2; maybe TRBD1 (5 bases). Germline loops: CDR1 MNHEY, CDR2 SVGAGI. The CDR3 sequence is 13 residues long. V dropped 2 bases and J dropped 6 bases, with 10 bases sitting between them. CDR3 nucleotides: TGTGCCAGCAGTTACGGCGGGGGTCATGGCTACACCTTC. Translated: CASSYGGGHGYTF.

V and J are TRBV2 and TRBJ2-1, with D perhaps TRBD1 (6 bases). Trimming removed 4 bases from V and 10 bases from J, with 14 bases in between. The CDR3 sequence is 13 residues long. The germline V gene has CDR1 SNHLY and CDR2 FYNNEI. CDR3: CASSGTVLAEQFF. Written as DNA, the CDR3 is TGTGCCAGCAGTGGGACAGTCTTGGCAGAGCAGTTCTTC.

In this sample, this clone turned up a few times. The chain uses TRBV7-2 and TRBJ1-2; 7 positions match TRBD1. CDR1 and CDR2 (germline): SGHTA, FQGNSA. After removal of 5 bases from V and 0 bases from J, the junction contained 6 bases not matched to a gene. This CDR3 is built from 15 residues. CDR3 amino acids: CASSEGQGANYGYTF. Here the CDR3 DNA reads TGTGCCAGCAGCGAGGGTCAGGGGGCTAACTATGGCTACACCTTC.

The V and J genes are TRBV7-9 and TRBJ1-3; 7 positions agree with TRBD1. This CDR3 spans 16 amino acids. V dropped 10 bases and J dropped 0; count of bases not matched to a gene: 12. From germline, CDR1 is SEHNR and CDR2 FQNEAQ (reference sequence). The CDR3 region has the DNA TGTGCCAACCCACCTAGAGGGGACAGCTCTGGAAACACCATATATTTT. Amino acids: CANPPRGDSSGNTIYF.

The count of this clone is one. This chain links TRBV5-1 with TRBJ2-5, with 7 bases matching TRBD1. CDR3 length: 15 residues. Losses at the gene ends were 0 bases for V and 5 bases for J; bases not matched to a gene: 7. Looked up from germline, CDR1 is SGHRS and CDR2 is YFSETQ. The CDR3 DNA sequence: TGCGCCAGCAGCTTGGGTCGAGGGGGCCTGGAGACCCAGTACTTC. It translates to CASSLGRGGLETQYF.

The CDR3 sequence is CASSPLGMNTEAFF. For the CDR3, the DNA is TGTGCCAGCAGTCCCCTAGGTATGAACACTGAAGCTTTCTTT. The rearrangement joins TRBV27 to TRBJ1-1; no clear D. The V end lost 5 bases, the J end lost 0 bases, and 10 bases lay between the germline ends. Germline CDR1 is MNHEY and CDR2 is SMNVEV (reference sequence). This CDR3 has 14 residues.

The chain employs TRBV29-1 and TRBJ1-2; 9 positions match TRBD1. V was pared by 7 bases and J by 3 bases, with 6 bases of the junction left unmatched. CDR3 length equals 13 residues. Germline V gives CDR1 SQVTM, CDR2 ANQGSEA. The CDR3 DNA reads TGCAGCGCCTCGGACAGGGGAGACTATGGCTACACCTTC. It yields the protein CSASDRGDYGYTF.

CDR3 loop: CASSFFGTGPTGELFF. CDR3 bases: TGTGCCAGCAGCTTCTTTGGGACAGGTCCTACCGGGGAGCTGTTTTTT. The V call is TRBV7-3, the J call TRBJ2-2; 8 bases agree with TRBD1. V was clipped by 3 bases and J by 5 bases; unmatched bases: 8. The germline V gene encodes CDR1 SGHTA and CDR2 FQGTGA. This CDR3 comprises 16 residues.

This clone was detected only a few times. The CDR3 loop is CASSPDRGLAGYTF. The CDR3 DNA reads as TGTGCCAGCAGCCCGGACAGGGGGCTGGCTGGCTACACCTTC. The chain combines TRBV7-9 with TRBJ1-2; 11 bases map to TRBD1. V dropped 5 bases and J dropped 7; count of bases not matched to a gene: 6. This CDR3 is built from 14 residues. The V gene's germline CDR1 is SEHNR and CDR2 FQNEAQ (reference sequence).

This chain joins TRBV9 and TRBJ2-3, with a tentative D call TRBD2 (7 bases). CDR1 and CDR2 from the germline V gene are SGDLS and YYNGEE. CDR3 length: 15 amino acids. V gave up 3 bases and J gave up 5 bases, with 16 bases separating them. The CDR3 is CASSAYGGQGDTQYF. As DNA, the CDR3 is TGTGCCAGCAGCGCATACGGGGGGCAGGGAGATACGCAGTATTTT.

The gene calls are TRBV11-2 and TRBJ1-2, with 10 positions matching TRBD1. This CDR3 contains 14 residues. Germline V CDR1 and CDR2: SGHAT, FQNNGV. V lost 9 bases to trimming and J lost 4 bases; unmatched junction nucleotides: 8. The CDR3 nucleotides are TGTGCCAGTAATCCGGGACAGGGGTCCTATGGCTACACCTTC. This sequence encodes CASNPGQGSYGYTF.

This chain links TRBV11-2 with TRBJ2-6, with D possibly matching TRBD1 (6 bases). The CDR3 covers 17 residues. The germline V gene has CDR1 SGHAT and CDR2 FQNNGV. V was cut by 3 bases and J by 0 bases, with 12 bases left in between. The CDR3 coding sequence is TGTGCCAGCAGCTTTTTGGCAGGGGACTCTGGGGCCAACGTCCTGACTTTC. Amino acid sequence: CASSFLAGDSGANVLTF.

This chain joins TRBV4-1 and TRBJ2-5, with 10 bases that match TRBD2. The CDR3 runs 15 residues. V was clipped by 1 base and J by 2 bases; unmatched bases: 1. Looked up from germline, CDR1 is MGHRA and CDR2 is YSYEKL. The CDR3 reads CASSQGAGGQETQYF. DNA for the CDR3: TGCGCCAGCAGCCAAGGAGCGGGGGGGCAAGAGACCCAGTACTTC.

The count of this clone is one. For the CDR3, the DNA is TGTGCCAGCAGTTTAACCCAGGCCTCAACAGATACGCAGTATTTT. Translating it yields CASSLTQASTDTQYF. This chain connects TRBV27 to TRBJ2-3, with D unresolved. Trimming pared 2 bases from V and 3 bases from J, leaving 12 bases between. Per the germline V gene, CDR1 is MNHEY and CDR2 is SMNVEV (reference sequence). This CDR3 has 15 residues.

The rearrangement joins TRBV4-3 to TRBJ2-2, with D possibly matching TRBD2 (6 bases). This CDR3 is 16 amino acids long. CDR1 and CDR2 (germline): LGHNA, YSLEER. V was trimmed by 0 bases and J by 6 bases, leaving 14 bases between them. CDR3 in amino acids: CASSQDGLAEAGELFF. The CDR3 DNA sequence: TGCGCCAGCAGCCAAGACGGGTTAGCGGAAGCCGGGGAGCTGTTTTTT.

The sample holds a few counts of this clone. This chain connects TRBV10-2 to TRBJ2-1, with D possibly TRBD2 on 7 matching bases. V lost 6 bases to trimming and J lost 10 bases, with 13 bases between them. The CDR3 is 12 residues long. The germline V gene has CDR1 WSHSY and CDR2 SAAADI. CDR3 in DNA: TGCGCCAGCAGGGGAGGGGGGCCGGAGCAGTTCTTC. Translated: CASRGGGPEQFF.

This rearrangement joins TRBV15 to TRBJ1-2; 7 nucleotides match TRBD1. V lost 6 bases and J lost 8; bases outside the gene matches: 9. CDR1 and CDR2 (germline): LNHNV, YYDKDF (reference sequence). The CDR3 loop spans 13 amino acids. As DNA, the CDR3 is TGTGCCACCAGTCGGGACAGCCTTGGAGGCTACACCTTC. Translation: CATSRDSLGGYTF.

This chain uses TRBV4-1 with TRBJ1-2; 11 nucleotides align to TRBD1. The CDR3 consists of 15 residues. Germline values: CDR1 MGHRA, CDR2 YSYEKL. The ends lost 4 bases at V and 4 bases at J; junction bases unmatched: 5. The CDR3 DNA reads TGCGCCAGCAGCCGTACCGGGACAGGGGGCTATGGCTACACCTTC. It specifies CASSRTGTGGYGYTF.

The chain uses TRBV6-5 and TRBJ1-2; D is possibly TRBD1 (6 bases). CDR3 length: 14 residues. V shed 4 bases and J shed 2 bases, with 11 bases lying between them. The V gene's germline CDR1 is MNHEY and CDR2 SVGAGI. The CDR3 DNA reads as TGTGCCAGCAGTTTCTACAGGGACAACTATGGCTACACCTTC. As protein: CASSFYRDNYGYTF.

J is TRBJ2-7 and V is TRBV18; TRBD1 agrees at 9 bases. With V trimmed by 5 bases and J by 6 bases, 8 bases remained unmatched. This CDR3 is 14 amino acids long. In germline, CDR1 is KGHSH, CDR2 LQKENI. The CDR3 DNA reads as TGTGCCAGCTCATCCGGGACAGGGAAAGGCGAGCAGTACTTC. Translating it yields CASSSGTGKGEQYF.

V gene TRBV7-8 combines with J gene TRBJ1-1; 9 positions match TRBD1. V gave up 3 bases and J gave up 6 bases; unmatched junction bases: 5. Germline lookup yields CDR1 SGHVS and CDR2 FQNEAQ. The CDR3 has 14 amino acids. CDR3 sequence reads: CASSFTGGGPEAFF. As DNA, the CDR3 is TGTGCCAGCAGCTTCACAGGGGGCGGCCCTGAAGCTTTCTTT.

The chain recombines TRBV9 with TRBJ2-5; maybe TRBD2 (6 bases). The ends were cut back, 3 bases at V and 5 bases at J, with 14 bases in the middle. Germline V gene lookup returns CDR1 SGDLS and CDR2 YYNGEE. There are 14 residues in the CDR3. The chain's CDR3 is CASSAAGGAETQYF. The CDR3 nucleotides are TGTGCCAGCAGCGCAGCTGGCGGGGCCGAGACCCAGTACTTC.

This sequence joins TRBV19 and TRBJ2-1; a possible D gene is TRBD1 (6 bases). Trimming stripped 5 bases from V and 10 bases from J, with 12 bases between. The length of the CDR3 is 12 residues. Germline values: CDR1 LNHDA, CDR2 SQIVND (reference sequence). CDR3 in DNA: TGTGCCAGTAGTCCCCGAAGGGGGGAGCAGTTCTTC. Its protein is CASSPRRGEQFF.

The V and J genes are TRBV30 and TRBJ1-2; 9 positions agree with TRBD1. V dropped 0 bases and J dropped 6; count of bases not matched to a gene: 5. There are 14 residues in the CDR3. Germline V gene lookup returns CDR1 GTSNPN and CDR2 SVGIG (reference sequence). The CDR3 DNA follows: TGTGCCTGGAGTGTAGGCACAGGGGGCCATGGCTACACCTTC. Amino acid sequence: CAWSVGTGGHGYTF.

The genes are TRBV24-1 and TRBJ2-2; 12 nucleotides agree with TRBD1. The germline CDR1 and CDR2 sequences are KGHDR and SFDVKD. With 7 bases clipped from V and 7 bases from J, the junction kept 6 bases outside the gene matches. There are 15 residues in the CDR3. The CDR3 DNA is TGTGCCACCAGCGCGGGACAGGGGGCTTTCGGGGAGCTGTTTTTT. It encodes CATSAGQGAFGELFF.

This chain links TRBV11-2 with TRBJ2-6; weak D call: TRBD1 (6 bases). Germline loops: CDR1 SGHAT, CDR2 FQNNGV. There are 16 residues in the CDR3. The V and J ends lost 5 bases and 1 base respectively, with 12 bases between them. The CDR3 DNA follows: TGTGCCAGCAGCCCTCCGACAGGATCTGGGGCCAACGTCCTGACTTTC. Translation gives CASSPPTGSGANVLTF.

The chain is built from TRBV10-3 and TRBJ2-3, with D possibly TRBD2 on 7 matching bases. CDR3 size: 14 residues. Deletions cut 6 bases from V and 4 bases from J, with 14 bases between. Germline values: CDR1 ENHRY, CDR2 SYGVKD. In DNA, the CDR3 is TGTGCCATCAGAGGGGGGGGTAGCGCAGATACGCAGTATTTT. It specifies CAIRGGGSADTQYF.